What follows is one T cell receptor (beta chain) and its context. The data are from a study of blood T cell repertoires in COVID-19. Sequencing used immunoSEQ multiplex PCR; TCRdb keeps in-frame clones, though not all of them. Of about 140,000 clones listed, roughly 83% are singletons. Germline CDR1 reads LNHNV; CDR2 reads YYDKDF (reference sequence). Between the trimmed V and J ends, which lost 4 bases and 5 bases, there was a span of 14 bases. This CDR3 is 14 amino acids long. The sequenced sample consisted of PBMCs or T cells enriched from blood (not recorded which). The rearrangement joins TRBV15 to TRBJ1-1, with a tentative D call TRBD1 (6 bases). This sequence was found in a middle-aged man with acute COVID-19. CDR3 bases: TGTGCCACCAGCACGACGGGGGGGCTGACTGAAGCTTTCTTT. It translates to CATSTTGGLTEAFF.